These 14 T cell receptor beta chains were sequenced from one sample in a study of blood T cell repertoires in COVID-19. Assay: immunoSEQ multiplex PCR; the TCRdb copy retains only in-frame clones and omits some. Among 90,000 to 120,000 clones listed, more than 80% were seen once. Sequencing was done on a sample of peripheral blood. Receptors originate from a middle-aged man with active or convalescent COVID-19.

This clone showed up just once. The J gene is TRBJ1-2, the V gene TRBV3-1 (or the pseudogene TRBV3-2); D possibly corresponds to TRBD1 (6 bases). There are 13 residues in the CDR3. In germline, CDR1 is LGHDT, CDR2 YNNKEL (reference sequence). Trimming removed 4 bases from V and 5 bases from J, with 11 bases in between. The CDR3 DNA sequence: TGTGCCAGCAGCCCGGACAGCGTTTATGGCTACACCTTC. This sequence encodes CASSPDSVYGYTF.

V and J are TRBV7-2 and TRBJ2-1; D ambiguous. V dropped 1 base and J dropped 1 base, with 8 bases sitting between them. Germline CDR1 and CDR2: SGHTA and FQGNSA. The CDR3 extends over 15 amino acids. The CDR3 DNA reads as TGTGCCAGCAGCTTAGATTCAACATCCTACAATGAGCAGTTCTTC. Translating it yields CASSLDSTSYNEQFF.

This clone was seen a handful of times. The chain joins TRBV6-4 to TRBJ1-5; D may be TRBD1 (5 bases). The CDR3 runs to 13 residues. Trimming removed 4 bases at V and 7 bases at J, with 11 bases between. The germline V gene encodes CDR1 MRHNA and CDR2 SNTAGT. The CDR3 here is CASSAEEGQPQHF. In DNA, the CDR3 is TGTGCCAGCAGTGCGGAGGAGGGGCAGCCCCAGCATTTT.

V and J are TRBV5-8 and TRBJ2-3; weak D call: TRBD2 (5 bases). Deletions cut 3 bases from V and 2 bases from J, with 16 bases between. CDR3 length: 16 residues. Germline assignment: CDR1 SGHTS and CDR2 YDEGEE. This CDR3 is CASSSSLYGNTDTQYF. The CDR3 DNA reads TGTGCCAGCAGCTCCTCCCTTTACGGGAACACAGATACGCAGTATTTT.

The J gene is TRBJ2-3, the V gene TRBV28; a possible D gene is TRBD1 (5 bases). Per germline, CDR1 MDHEN and CDR2 SYDVKM. There are 15 residues in the CDR3. V shed 6 bases and J shed 0 bases, with 13 bases lying between them. CDR3 amino acids: CASSQRQSSTDTQYF. As DNA, the CDR3 is TGTGCCAGCAGCCAGAGACAGTCTAGCACAGATACGCAGTATTTT.

The chain recombines TRBV28 with TRBJ1-2; 8 bases fit TRBD1. The J segment lost 8 bases and the V segment lost 5 bases, leaving 13 bases of the junction unmatched. From germline, CDR1 is MDHEN and CDR2 SYDVKM. The length of the CDR3 is 15 residues. The CDR3 reads CASSIPGGTGEGYTF. In DNA form, the CDR3 reads TGTGCCAGCAGTATACCAGGGGGCACCGGGGAGGGCTACACCTTC.

The gene calls are TRBV28 and TRBJ2-5; TRBD2 agrees at 9 bases. The CDR3 contains 16 residues. Germline values: CDR1 MDHEN, CDR2 SYDVKM. The J segment lost 3 bases and the V segment lost 3 bases, leaving 8 bases of the junction unmatched. The CDR3: CASSFPSVAGEETQYF. CDR3 nucleotides: TGTGCCAGCAGTTTCCCCTCCGTAGCGGGAGAAGAGACCCAGTACTTC.

The chain couples TRBV4-3 to TRBJ1-2; unclear D gene. With 0 bases removed from V and 8 bases from J, the gap between germline ends came to 19 bases. There are 16 residues in the CDR3. CDR1 and CDR2 (germline): LGHNA, YSLEER. The CDR3 spells CASSQDFSLGRQGYTF. The CDR3 region has the DNA TGCGCCAGCAGCCAAGATTTCTCGCTAGGCCGCCAAGGCTACACCTTC.

The CDR3 sequence: CASLRFYGYTF. CDR3 bases: TGTGCCAGCCTTCGTTTTTATGGCTACACCTTC. This chain uses TRBV28 with TRBJ1-2; D call uncertain. Germline values: CDR1 MDHEN, CDR2 SYDVKM. This CDR3 has 11 amino acids. Trimming shortened V by 8 bases and J by 5 bases, and 9 bases separated the two germline ends.

This chain connects TRBV29-1 to TRBJ2-7; the match to TRBD2 covers 10 bases. J was trimmed by 2 bases and V by 4 bases; bases with no gene match: 2. CDR3 length: 13 amino acids. The germline CDR1 and CDR2 sequences are SQVTM and ANQGSEA. The CDR3 reads CSVGLAGPYEQYF. The CDR3 DNA sequence: TGCAGCGTTGGACTAGCGGGCCCCTACGAGCAGTACTTC.

V gene TRBV30 combines with J gene TRBJ1-4; 7 bases are shared with TRBD1. V was pared by 1 base and J by 8 bases, with 7 bases of the junction left unmatched. This CDR3 has 14 amino acids. Germline V gene lookup returns CDR1 GTSNPN and CDR2 SVGIG (reference sequence). The CDR3 loop reads CAWSDDRAREKLFF. CDR3 nucleotides: TGTGCCTGGAGTGATGACAGGGCGAGGGAAAAACTGTTTTTT.

The sample holds a few counts of this clone. The CDR3 sequence is CASSHREGDNQPQHF. The CDR3 bases are TGTGCCAGCAGTCACAGGGAAGGGGACAATCAGCCCCAGCATTTT. V gene TRBV2 combines with J gene TRBJ1-5; tentative D call: TRBD1 (6 bases). CDR3 length: 15 residues. V dropped 5 bases and J dropped 3 bases, with 14 bases sitting between them. The germline CDR1 and CDR2 sequences are SNHLY and FYNNEI.

This chain connects TRBV28 to TRBJ2-5; a possible D gene is TRBD2 (5 bases). V was pared by 3 bases and J by 5 bases, with 10 bases between. The CDR3 runs 13 residues. Germline V lookup: CDR1 MDHEN, CDR2 SYDVKM. In DNA, the CDR3 is TGTGCCAGCAGTTTCGAGGGCCGGGAGACCCAGTACTTC. Translation gives CASSFEGRETQYF.

V gene TRBV28 combines with J gene TRBJ2-2, with 7 bases identical to TRBD1. The germline V gene has CDR1 MDHEN and CDR2 SYDVKM. Trimming at V came to 8 bases and at J to 4 bases, leaving 10 bases not matched to a gene. This CDR3 is 15 amino acids long. Here the CDR3 DNA reads TGTGCCAGCCATGCGGCAGGGGGATCCACCGGGGAGCTGTTTTTT. Translating it yields CASHAAGGSTGELFF.